The entry below describes one T cell receptor (beta chain). The sample is drawn from a study of blood T cell repertoires in COVID-19. Study-wide context: Samples of COVID-19 (acute and convalescent) were obtained from the United States, Italy and Spain. T cells, B-cell-depleted T cells, or PBMCs supplied cDNA or gDNA.

The V gene's germline CDR1 is SNHLY and CDR2 FYNNEI. This CDR3 has 15 residues. The J segment lost 4 bases and the V segment lost 4 bases, leaving 7 bases of the junction unmatched. The authors' processing: Researchers report that nucleated cell counts were estimated from reference gene primer amplification. TCRdb's table, derived via immunoSEQ multiplex PCR, lists solely in-frame clones and lacks some. V, J and clone size reflect that table, while D and trimming were determined from the DNA. The table lists about 130,000 clones, around 80% of them singletons. The rearrangement joins TRBV2 to TRBJ2-5, with 9 bases matching TRBD2. The TCR originated in a man between 65 and 85 years old with acute or convalescent COVID-19. The sample comprised peripheral blood. The CDR3 nucleotides are TGTGCCAGCAGTGTCGAGCGGGGGGCTGGAGAGACCCAGTACTTC. This encodes CASSVERGAGETQYF.